Listed below are T cell receptor beta chains from one sample, sequenced in a study of blood T cells in healthy people across ages. A single record per CDR3 protein comes from TCRdb applying MiXCR to the 5' RACE reads. This table holds some 1.5 million distinct CDR3 sequences, approximately 30% found once. Sequencing was carried out using blood. The source is a woman aged 25 to 39 in good health. The CDR3 runs from the conserved cysteine through the conserved F or W. A D gene is named only where the DNA matches it firmly. The size field is filled for only some rows; it gives once, few, many or a size class.

d_call | j_call | clone_size | v_call | cdr3_aa | cdr3_nt
TRBD1 | TRBJ2-3 | NA | TRBV7-2 | CASSLRDRGTETQYF | TGTGCCAGCAGCTTACGGGACAGGGGCACCGAAACGCAGTATTTT
NA | TRBJ2-1 | NA | TRBV5-1 | CASSPVAQTRIGEQFF | TGCGCCAGCAGCCCCGTCGCGCAAACTAGAATAGGTGAGCAGTTCTTC
NA | TRBJ2-7 | NA | TRBV20-1 | CCARDKAGDYEQYF | TGCTGTGCTAGAGATAAGGCAGGGGACTACGAGCAGTACTTC
NA | TRBJ2-6 | once | TRBV6-4 | CASSDTHNSGANVLTF | TGTGCCAGCAGTGACACACACAACTCTGGGGCCAACGTCCTGACTTTC
NA | TRBJ2-6 | many | TRBV4-3 | CASSPNRRGLSGANVLTF | TGCGCCAGCAGCCCGAATCGGAGGGGTCTCTCTGGGGCCAACGTCCTGACTTTC
TRBD1 | TRBJ2-1 | many | TRBV29-1 | CSVGQGDNEQFF | TGCAGCGTTGGACAGGGGGATAATGAGCAGTTCTTC
TRBD2 | TRBJ2-3 | NA | TRBV29-1 | CSVIPSGGATDTQYF | TGCAGCGTTATTCCTAGCGGGGGGGCGACAGATACGCAGTATTTT
TRBD2 | TRBJ2-5 | few | TRBV18 | CASSPPSERGYQETQYF | TGTGCCAGCTCACCACCGTCGGAGCGGGGGTACCAAGAGACCCAGTACTTC
NA | TRBJ2-5 | many | TRBV5-1 | CASSLGGGAGGQETQYF | TGCGCCAGCAGCTTGGGTGGAGGGGCCGGGGGCCAAGAGACCCAGTACTTC
TRBD1 | TRBJ2-7 | few | TRBV5-5 | CASSLAGTVRYEQYF | TGTGCCAGCAGCTTGGCCGGGACAGTACGCTACGAGCAGTACTTC
TRBD2 | TRBJ2-7 | NA | TRBV28 | CASSLWGGIEQYF | TGTGCCAGCAGTTTATGGGGAGGGATCGAGCAGTACTTC
NA | TRBJ2-5 | NA | TRBV9 | CASSVVPSQETQYF | TGTGCCAGCAGCGTAGTTCCTAGCCAAGAGACCCAGTACTTC
NA | TRBJ2-3 | NA | TRBV5-1 | CASNLSPANTDTQYF | TGCGCCAGCAACTTGAGTCCAGCTAACACAGATACGCAGTATTTT
NA | TRBJ1-2 | NA | TRBV5-1 | CASSLASGQLPEGYTF | TGCGCCAGCAGCTTGGCCAGCGGACAGCTTCCGGAGGGCTACACCTTC
NA | TRBJ2-3 | NA | TRBV9 | CASSVGGAASTDTQYF | TGTGCCAGCAGCGTAGGGGGAGCGGCCAGCACAGATACGCAGTATTTT
NA | TRBJ2-1 | NA | TRBV12-3/TRBV12-4 | CASNFPGNEQFF | TGTGCCAGCAATTTCCCAGGAAATGAGCAGTTCTTC
NA | TRBJ2-5 | many | TRBV6-1 | CASSEQSYQETQYF | TGTGCCAGCAGTGAACAGTCGTACCAAGAGACCCAGTACTTC
NA | TRBJ1-5 | NA | TRBV9 | CAGSIRTAEQPQHF | TGTGCCGGCAGCATTCGGACTGCGGAGCAGCCCCAGCATTTT
NA | TRBJ1-1 | NA | TRBV7-2 | CASSLITVGTSADAFF | TGTGCCAGCAGCTTAATTACGGTCGGGACATCAGCAGATGCTTTCTTT
NA | TRBJ1-4 | NA | TRBV5-1 | CASSRTGTEDEKLFF | TGCGCCAGCTCCCGTACCGGGACCGAGGATGAAAAACTGTTTTTT
NA | TRBJ2-2 | NA | TRBV6-5 | CASSYRGGRELFF | TGTGCCAGCAGTTACAGGGGCGGTCGGGAGCTGTTTTTT
NA | TRBJ2-7 | few | TRBV18 | CASSKGAYEQYF | TGTGCCAGCTCAAAGGGGGCCTACGAGCAGTACTTC
NA | TRBJ2-1 | many | TRBV7-3 | CASSLGPAANEQFF | TGTGCCAGCAGCCTGGGACCGGCGGCCAATGAGCAGTTCTTC
NA | TRBJ2-7 | many | TRBV4-1 | CASSRELGLTYEQYF | TGCGCCAGCAGCCGCGAGTTAGGGCTCACCTACGAGCAGTACTTC
TRBD1 | TRBJ1-2 | NA | TRBV5-1 | CASSSEQGDYGYTF | TGCGCCAGCAGCTCGGAGCAGGGGGACTATGGCTACACCTTC
NA | TRBJ2-3 | NA | TRBV7-2 | CASSLVRQTDTQYF | TGTGCCAGCAGCTTAGTCAGACAGACAGATACGCAGTATTTT
TRBD2 | TRBJ2-3 | NA | TRBV7-9 | CASREPLAGGSQGTQYF | TGTGCCAGCAGAGAACCTCTAGCGGGAGGCTCCCAGGGAACGCAGTATTTT
NA | TRBJ1-2 | NA | TRBV7-6 | CASNLQSGGGYTF | TGTGCCAGCAACCTCCAATCGGGGGGTGGCTACACCTTC
NA | TRBJ2-2 | NA | TRBV5-6 | CASSPPWGHTGELFF | TGTGCCAGCAGCCCCCCCTGGGGGCACACCGGGGAGCTGTTTTTT
TRBD1 | TRBJ2-5 | many | TRBV11-2 | CASSATGSRWETQYF | TGTGCCAGCAGCGCGACAGGGAGTCGTTGGGAGACCCAGTACTTC
NA | TRBJ2-7 | many | TRBV5-1 | CASRFSGSPGYEQYF | TGCGCCAGCAGATTCTCCGGCTCCCCAGGCTACGAGCAGTACTTC
NA | TRBJ2-7 | few | TRBV27 | CASSLSNGAYEQYF | TGTGCCAGCAGTTTATCGAATGGGGCCTACGAGCAGTACTTC
NA | TRBJ2-5 | few | TRBV20-1 | CSPHLGAGVSETQYF | TGCAGTCCCCACCTCGGGGCAGGGGTCTCAGAGACCCAGTACTTC
TRBD1 | TRBJ2-1 | many | TRBV5-1 | CASSLGDRGEQFF | TGCGCCAGCAGCTTGGGCGACAGGGGTGAGCAGTTCTTC
NA | TRBJ2-3 | NA | TRBV12-5 | CASGAESGTDTQYF | TGTGCTAGTGGTGCCGAGTCGGGCACAGATACGCAGTATTTT
NA | TRBJ2-1 | few | TRBV20-1 | CSARGRGRDEQFF | TGCAGTGCTAGAGGCAGGGGACGGGATGAGCAGTTCTTC
TRBD1 | TRBJ1-2 | NA | TRBV11-2 | CASSLGGGQGDREIQDGYTF | TGTGCCAGCAGCTTAGGCGGAGGGCAGGGGGACAGGGAAATCCAGGATGGCTACACCTTC
NA | TRBJ2-7 | few | TRBV12-3/TRBV12-4 | CASSFLQGPNEQYF | TGTGCCAGCAGTTTCCTCCAGGGCCCCAACGAGCAGTACTTC
TRBD1 | TRBJ2-5 | many | TRBV5-6 | CASRLRQGGGTQYF | TGTGCCAGCAGACTAAGACAGGGCGGCGGGACCCAGTACTTC
NA | TRBJ1-4 | NA | TRBV5-4 | CASGSQDGDATNEKLYF | TGTGCCAGCGGCTCCCAGGACGGGGATGCAACTAATGAAAAACTGTATTTT
TRBD1 | TRBJ1-2 | few | TRBV6-6 | CASSYHRDREAGYGYTF | TGTGCCAGCAGTTACCACCGGGACAGGGAGGCGGGCTATGGCTACACCTTC
NA | TRBJ2-6 | NA | TRBV7-9 | CASSLKSGVVGANVLTF | TGTGCCAGCAGCTTAAAGTCAGGGGTGGTTGGGGCCAACGTCCTGACTTTC
TRBD1 | TRBJ1-2 | few | TRBV20-1 | CSARGGQGKNYGYTF | TGCAGTGCTAGAGGAGGACAGGGGAAGAACTATGGCTACACCTTC
TRBD2 | TRBJ2-1 | NA | TRBV6-2/TRBV6-3 | CASSYRRGTSYIDEQFF | TGTGCCAGCAGTTACCGCCGGGGGACTAGCTATATCGATGAGCAGTTCTTC
NA | TRBJ2-1 | few | TRBV7-9 | CASSLDRTRGDEQFF | TGTGCCAGCAGCTTAGATCGGACGCGAGGGGATGAGCAGTTCTTC
NA | TRBJ2-1 | many | TRBV24-1 | CATSDADYNEQFF | TGTGCCACCAGTGACGCCGACTACAATGAGCAGTTCTTC